The entry that follows covers one T cell receptor beta chain sequence. The sample originates from a study of OX40 agonist ivuxolimab in advanced cancers. Study-level background: Given to patients was ivuxolimab, an agonistic anti-OX40 (CD134) antibody. Patients enrolled in dose escalation were diagnosed with hepatocellular carcinoma, melanoma, renal cell or head and neck cancer. Ivuxolimab, which patients received intravenously every 2 weeks, was dosed at 0.01 to 10 mg/kg.

Some clones are missing from TCRdb's copy, which holds only in-frame ones; the method was immunoSEQ multiplex PCR. The sample comprises about 47,000 clones, about 80% of which are singletons, and more than 1.5% rests with the top ten. The receptor was derived from an adult with an advanced solid tumor such as melanoma, head and neck, liver or kidney cancer. Sequencing was performed on CD4+ or CD8+ T cells sorted from blood, taken in a trial of the OX40 agonist ivuxolimab.

The CDR3 region is CASSYAWAGTEAFF. For the CDR3, the DNA is TGTGCCAGCAGTTACGCCTGGGCGGGAACTGAAGCTTTCTTT. The chain combines TRBV6-5 with TRBJ1-1; D call uncertain. Per the germline V gene, CDR1 is MNHEY and CDR2 is SVGAGI. V was clipped by 2 bases and J by 5 bases, with 12 bases between them. This CDR3 region has 14 residues.